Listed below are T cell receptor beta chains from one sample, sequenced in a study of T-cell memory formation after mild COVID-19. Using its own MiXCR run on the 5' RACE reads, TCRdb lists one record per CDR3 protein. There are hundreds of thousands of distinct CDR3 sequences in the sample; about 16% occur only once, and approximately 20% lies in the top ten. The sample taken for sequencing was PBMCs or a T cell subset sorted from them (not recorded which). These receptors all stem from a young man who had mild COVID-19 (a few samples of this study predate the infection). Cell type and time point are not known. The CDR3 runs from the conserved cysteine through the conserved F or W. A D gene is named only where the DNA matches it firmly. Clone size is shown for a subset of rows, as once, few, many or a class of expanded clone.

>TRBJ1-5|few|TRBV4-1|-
TGCGCCAGCAGCAACAGACAGGCTAGCAATCAGCCCCAGCATTTT
CASSNRQASNQPQHF
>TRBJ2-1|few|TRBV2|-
TGTGCCACCCGAATAGGAGGAGATGAGCAGTTCTTC
CATRIGGDEQFF
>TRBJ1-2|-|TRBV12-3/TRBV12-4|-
TGTGCCAGCAGTCGGACACGGAACTATGGCTACACCTTC
CASSRTRNYGYTF
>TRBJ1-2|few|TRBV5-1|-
TGCGCCAGCAGCTTGGGAACAGGGTCTTATGGCTACACCTTC
CASSLGTGSYGYTF
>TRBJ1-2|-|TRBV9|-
TGTGCCAGCAGCGGACTGGGGACCGGCAACTATGGCTACACCTTC
CASSGLGTGNYGYTF
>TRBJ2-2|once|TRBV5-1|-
TGCGCCAGCAGCTTGGCCACGGACAGGAACACCGGGGAGCTGTTTTTT
CASSLATDRNTGELFF
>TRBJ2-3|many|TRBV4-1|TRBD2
TGCGCCAGCAGCCAAGTCGGTTTGCGGCGGGGGGGCACAGATACGCAGTATTTT
CASSQVGLRRGGTDTQYF
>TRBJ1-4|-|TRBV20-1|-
TGCAGTGCCTCAGATAGTGGGGGTGTCGAAAAACTGTTTTTT
CSASDSGGVEKLFF
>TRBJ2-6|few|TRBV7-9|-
TGTGCCAGCAGCTTAGGATACAGAACCTCTGGGGCCAACGTCCTGACTTTC
CASSLGYRTSGANVLTF
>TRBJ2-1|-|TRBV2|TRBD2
TGTGCCAGCAGCTCGGGGGGGCTGCATGAGCAGTTCTTC
CASSSGGLHEQFF
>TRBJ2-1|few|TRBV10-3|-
TGTGCCATCAGCCCCTCTCTCGGCCCCTACAATGAGCAGTTCTTC
CAISPSLGPYNEQFF
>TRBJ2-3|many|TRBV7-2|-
TGTGCCAGCAGCTTAGGGGGGGGCGGGGCAGATACGCAGTATTTT
CASSLGGGGADTQYF
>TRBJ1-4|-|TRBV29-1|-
TGCAGCGCTGGGCAAGGGAGTGTGGCTAATGAAAAACTGTTTTTT
CSAGQGSVANEKLFF
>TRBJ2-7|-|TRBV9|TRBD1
TGTGCCAGCAGCGCGGGGACAGACCTATCCTACGAGCAGTACTTC
CASSAGTDLSYEQYF
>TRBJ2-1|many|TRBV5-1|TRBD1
TGCGCCAGCAGCTTGGGACAGGGGCCAGGGGATGAGCAGTTCTTC
CASSLGQGPGDEQFF
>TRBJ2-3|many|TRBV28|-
TGTGCCAGCAGTTTTCTTTCGGGCACAGATACGCAGTATTTT
CASSFLSGTDTQYF
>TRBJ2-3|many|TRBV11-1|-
TGTGCCAGCAGCTTAGTGGTAGTCGGGTCGACAGATACGCAGTATTTT
CASSLVVVGSTDTQYF
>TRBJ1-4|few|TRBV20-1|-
TGCAGTGCTAGTGGTAGTGCAACTAATGAAAAACTGTTTTTT
CSASGSATNEKLFF
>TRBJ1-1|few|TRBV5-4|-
TGTGCCAGCAGCTTGGGCGTTGGATTAAGAGAAGCTTTCTTT
CASSLGVGLREAFF
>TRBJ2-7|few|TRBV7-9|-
TGTGCCAGCAGCAACCACTTCCGCTGTCAAGTCCAGTACTTC
CASSNHFRCQVQYF
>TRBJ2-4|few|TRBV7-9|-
TGTGCCAGCAGCTTGTCGGGCATTCAGTACTTC
CASSLSGIQYF
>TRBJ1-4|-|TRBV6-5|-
TGTGCCAGCAGGCCCCAGGGGAGTAATAATGAAAAACTGTTTTTT
CASRPQGSNNEKLFF
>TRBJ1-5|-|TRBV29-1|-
TGCAGCGTTGGGAATCAGCCCCAGCATTTT
CSVGNQPQHF
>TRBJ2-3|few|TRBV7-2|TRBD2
TGTGCCAGCACCATCAGCTGGGACTACACAGATACGCAGTATTTT
CASTISWDYTDTQYF
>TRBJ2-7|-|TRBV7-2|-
TGTGCCAGCAGCACATTACAGAGCTCCTACGAGCAGTACTTC
CASSTLQSSYEQYF
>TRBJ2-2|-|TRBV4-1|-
TGCGCCAGCAGTCAACGAGGTGTCAGGGGAGTTGGCGGGGAGCTGTTTTTT
CASSQRGVRGVGGELFF
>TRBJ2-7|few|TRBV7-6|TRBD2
TGTGCCAGCAGCTTAGAGGGAGGGGTCTCCTACGAGCAGTACTTC
CASSLEGGVSYEQYF
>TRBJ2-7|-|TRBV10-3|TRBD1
TGTGCCATCAGTTCCATACAGGGGTTCACCTACGAGCAGTACTTC
CAISSIQGFTYEQYF
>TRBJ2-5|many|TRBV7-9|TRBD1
TGTGCCAGCAGCTTATTAAGGGATCTAGGGGGCGAGACCCAGTACTTC
CASSLLRDLGGETQYF
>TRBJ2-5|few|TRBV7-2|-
TGTGCCAGCAGCTTAGTACGGAGAGAGACCCAGTACTTC
CASSLVRRETQYF
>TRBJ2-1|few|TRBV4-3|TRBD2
TGCGCCAGCAGCCAAGCCTTCGTAGGGACTAGCGGAGGCGATGAGCAGTTCTTC
CASSQAFVGTSGGDEQFF
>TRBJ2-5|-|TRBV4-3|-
TGCGCCAGCAGCCAAGATTTGGCAGGCACTTACGTGGCCGGTCAAGAGACCCAGTACTTC
CASSQDLAGTYVAGQETQYF
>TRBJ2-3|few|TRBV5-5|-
TGTGCCAGCAGCTTAGGAGGTCAGGTTACGCAGTATTTT
CASSLGGQVTQYF
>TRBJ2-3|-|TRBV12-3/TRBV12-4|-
TGTGCCAGCCGAAGGGTGGGGACAGATACGCAGTATTTT
CASRRVGTDTQYF
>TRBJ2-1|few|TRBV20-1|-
TGCAGTGCTGGTGAAAGCTCCTACAATGAGCAGTTCTTC
CSAGESSYNEQFF
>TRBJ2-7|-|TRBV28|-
TGTGCCACCCTGGATCCCTCTGCTGGGGAGCAGTACTTC
CATLDPSAGEQYF
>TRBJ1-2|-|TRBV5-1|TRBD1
TGCGCCAGCAGCCCTAGCCCAATAGGACAGGGGAGTTCTTCTGGCGGCTACACCTTC
CASSPSPIGQGSSSGGYTF
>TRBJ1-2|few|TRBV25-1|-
TGTGCCAGCAGCCCCGGGATATATAATAACTATGGCTACACCTTC
CASSPGIYNNYGYTF
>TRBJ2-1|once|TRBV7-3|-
TGTGCCAGCAGCCGGCTTGGGTCGGGTGGGAATGAGCAGTTCTTC
CASSRLGSGGNEQFF
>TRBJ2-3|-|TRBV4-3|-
TGCGCCAGCAGCCAAGAAGATGGAGGTAGCACAGATACGCAGTATTTT
CASSQEDGGSTDTQYF
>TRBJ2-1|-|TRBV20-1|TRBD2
TGCAGTGCTAGAGTCCTAGCGGGGAATGAGCAGTTCTTC
CSARVLAGNEQFF
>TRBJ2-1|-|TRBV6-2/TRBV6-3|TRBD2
TGTGCCAGCAGTTTTCGACTAGCGGGGGGCCGAGACAATGAGCAGTTCTTC
CASSFRLAGGRDNEQFF
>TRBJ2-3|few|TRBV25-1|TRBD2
TGTGCCAGCAGTGAAAACGTGGCAGCGGGGGGTGATACGCAGTATTTT
CASSENVAAGGDTQYF
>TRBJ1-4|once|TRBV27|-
TGTGCCAGCAGTTTTGGAAAACTTGAAAAACTGTTTTTT
CASSFGKLEKLFF
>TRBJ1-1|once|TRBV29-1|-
TGCAGCGTTGAAGATCTTAACAGACGGCCACACACTGAAGCTTTCTTT
CSVEDLNRRPHTEAFF
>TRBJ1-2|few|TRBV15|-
TGTGCCACCAGCAGAGACAAGGGCCCCTATGGCTACACCTTC
CATSRDKGPYGYTF
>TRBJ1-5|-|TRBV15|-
TGTGCCACCAGCAGAGCGGGCAGGGGAGACTATCAGCCCCAGCATTTT
CATSRAGRGDYQPQHF
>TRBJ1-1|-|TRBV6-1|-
TGTGCCAGCAGTGAAGTCCAGGTGGGACGCACTGAAGCTTTCTTT
CASSEVQVGRTEAFF
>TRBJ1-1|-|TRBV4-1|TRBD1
TGCGCCAGCAGCCCTCGTGGACAGGAAAACACTGAAGCTTTCTTT
CASSPRGQENTEAFF
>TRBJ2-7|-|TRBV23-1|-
TGCGCCAGCAGTCCGTTGACAGGCCACTACGAGCAGTACTTC
CASSPLTGHYEQYF
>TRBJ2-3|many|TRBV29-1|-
TGCAGCGTGCCAGGGGAAAATACAGATACGCAGTATTTT
CSVPGENTDTQYF
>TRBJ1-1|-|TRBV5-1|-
TGCGCCAGCTCGTACAGGGCGGTGGACACTGAAGCTTTCTTT
CASSYRAVDTEAFF
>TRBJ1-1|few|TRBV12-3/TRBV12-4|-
TGTGCCAGCAGCCGACCCACAGCCAGGAACACTGAAGCTTTCTTT
CASSRPTARNTEAFF
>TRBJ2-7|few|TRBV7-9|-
TGTGCCAGCAGCCTTCATTCCGCACCGAGCTACGAGCAGTACTTC
CASSLHSAPSYEQYF
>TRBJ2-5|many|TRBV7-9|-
TGTGCCAGCAGCTCCTCGGGAGGGGGCGCATGGGAGACCCAGTACTTC
CASSSSGGGAWETQYF
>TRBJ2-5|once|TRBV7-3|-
TGTGCCAGCAGCTTAACAGTGGGGGGAGTTCTAGAGACCCAGTACTTC
CASSLTVGGVLETQYF
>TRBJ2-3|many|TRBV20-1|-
TGCAGTGCTATGTTCAGGGGAGTGGATACGCAGTATTTT
CSAMFRGVDTQYF
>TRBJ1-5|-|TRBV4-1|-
TGCGCCAGCAGCCAAGATCGGAGGGCGAATCAGCCCCAGCATTTT
CASSQDRRANQPQHF